The 30 T cell receptor beta chains listed next were all sequenced from one sample in a study of T cells in women clearing cervical HPV infection. Here immunoSEQ multiplex PCR was the method, and the copy in TCRdb shows in-frame clones only, minus some. The sample totals around 19,000 clones. The sample was blood buffy coat. The receptors originated from a woman between 18 and 69 years old with a cervical HPV16 infection that either progressed to CIN3+ or cleared (not recorded which).

About this clone itself: The missing CDR3 end, 3 residues past where the read stops, is filled in from the germline J gene. The chain employs TRBV19 and TRBJ1-5; 7 nucleotides line up with TRBD1. From germline, CDR1 is LNHDA and CDR2 SQIVND (reference sequence). Trimming took 2 bases from V and 8 from J; bases not matched to a gene: 12. CDR3 length: 16 residues. CDR3: CASSIPPTGILKPQHF. The sequenced part of the CDR3 DNA is TGTGCCAGTAGTATACCCCCGACAGGGATCTTAAAGCCC.

Turning to this clone: Read sequence stops 3 residues before the CDR3 end, and the germline J gene provides the missing end. The rearrangement joins TRBV5-1 to TRBJ2-6; the match to TRBD1 covers 7 bases. The length of the CDR3 is 16 residues. J gave up 2 bases and V 2 bases, and 4 bases lay outside the gene matches. CDR1 is SGHRS, CDR2 YFSETQ, per germline. The CDR3 is CASSFLQGAGANVLTF. The sequenced CDR3 bases are TGCGCCAGCAGCTTCCTTCAGGGGGCTGGGGCCAACGTC.

Comments on this clone: With the read ending 3 residues before the CDR3 end, the germline J gene is used to fill in that end. The rearrangement links TRBV7-9 to TRBJ2-1, with 7 bases identical to TRBD1. In germline, CDR1 is SEHNR, CDR2 FQNEAQ (reference sequence). The trim removed 5 bases at V and 3 bases at J, leaving 4 bases unmatched. The CDR3 spans 14 residues. The CDR3 here is CASSAGQDYNEQFF. The covered CDR3 bases are TGTGCCAGCAGCGCCGGACAGGACTACAATGAG.

As to this clone: Read data end 3 residues before the CDR3 end; the end is taken from the germline J gene. The chain has TRBV18 and TRBJ2-6; D call uncertain. The V end was cut by 0 bases, the J end by 2 bases, with 14 bases between. This CDR3 is 18 amino acids long. CDR1 is KGHSH and CDR2 is LQKENI in the germline V gene. The DNA read from the CDR3 is TGTGCCAGCTCACCACCGTCGTTGACTTTAACTGGGGCCAACGTC. This translates into CASSPPSLTLTGANV. In full, the CDR3 reads CASSPPSLTLTGANVLTF.

Considering frequency, this clone is medium-sized (0.01 to 0.1%). CDR3 in amino acids: CASSYSGALYTGELFF. The CDR3 DNA, read in part, is TGTGCCAGCAGTTACTCAGGGGCGTTATACACCGGGGAG. The chain has TRBV6-2 or TRBV6-3 and TRBJ2-2, with a weak D call TRBD1 (5 bases). Read data end 3 residues before the CDR3 end; the end is taken from the germline J gene. CDR3 length: 16 amino acids. The germline V gene encodes CDR1 MNHEY and CDR2 SVGEGT. The V and J ends lost 0 bases and 3 bases respectively, with 11 bases between them.

About this clone itself: The sequence runs out 3 residues before the end of the CDR3; the remainder is reconstructed from the germline J gene. This chain connects TRBV6-1 to TRBJ2-5; 9 positions agree with TRBD2. Germline CDR1 reads MNHNS; CDR2 reads SASEGT. V lost 3 bases, J lost 4 bases, and 0 bases stayed unmatched. The CDR3 consists of 13 residues. CDR3 sequence reads: CASSERGGETQYF. The CDR3 bases that were read are TGTGCCAGCAGTGAGCGGGGGGGAGAGACC.

With respect to this clone: The CDR3 end is not reached by the read, which stops 3 residues before it; the germline J gene fills it in. This chain links TRBV6-1 with TRBJ2-3, with 8 nucleotides matching TRBD1. The CDR3 consists of 19 residues. V shed 5 bases and J 2 bases; nucleotides not matched to a gene: 18. Germline V CDR1 and CDR2: MNHNS, SASEGT. The CDR3 bases that were read are TGTGCCAGCAGTCAAGGACAGGGACCTCAGAGACGGGACACAGATACG. Encoded protein: CASSQGQGPQRRDTDT. Given in full, the CDR3 is CASSQGQGPQRRDTDTQYF.

On this clone: The read is 3 residues too short to cover the CDR3 end, so that end is filled in from the germline J gene. This sequence joins TRBV18 and TRBJ1-4; D unclear. The germline CDR1 and CDR2 sequences are KGHSH and LQKENI. The CDR3 runs to 16 residues. The sequenced CDR3 bases are TGTGCCAGCTCACTTTCTCAAAGCTCCTATAATTCACCA. Translation: CASSLSQSSYNSP. In full, the CDR3 is CASSLSQSSYNSPLFF.

Comment on this clone: The read ends 3 residues early relative to the CDR3; the germline J gene fills the gap. This chain links TRBV6-2 or TRBV6-3 with TRBJ2-3; weak D call: TRBD2 (5 bases). Germline V gives CDR1 MNHEY, CDR2 SVGEGT. This CDR3 comprises 14 residues. The covered CDR3 bases are TGTGCCAGCAGTTATACGGACTCTCAAGAGACG. Residues: CASSYTDSQET. The CDR3 as a whole reads CASSYTDSQETQYF.

With respect to this clone: The sequenced fragment ends 3 residues before the CDR3 boundary, so the rest is inferred from the germline J gene. The chain recombines TRBV5-1 with TRBJ1-5, with TRBD1 identical over 12 bases. This CDR3 has 15 amino acids. Germline-derived CDR1 and CDR2 are SGHRS and YFSETQ. Trimming took 3 bases from V and 7 from J; bases not matched to a gene: 5. The CDR3 sequence is CASSSGQGAGQPQHF. CDR3 bases read: TGCGCCAGCAGCTCGGGACAGGGGGCTGGCCAGCCC.

Concerning this clone: The missing CDR3 end, 3 residues past where the read stops, is filled in from the germline J gene. The rearrangement uses TRBV7-2 and TRBJ1-2; D possibly corresponds to TRBD1 (6 bases). The V gene lost 5 bases and the J gene lost 6 bases, with 13 bases spanning the gap. Germline CDR1 SGHTA, CDR2 FQGNSA. The CDR3 contains 13 residues. CDR3 amino acids: CASSEWTANGYTF. CDR3 DNA (partial): TGTGCCAGCAGCGAGTGGACAGCGAATGGC.

About this clone: The CDR3 end is not reached by the read, which stops 3 residues before it; the germline J gene fills it in. The V and J genes are TRBV13 and TRBJ1-1; 7 positions match TRBD1. The CDR3 covers 13 residues. Trimming at V came to 5 bases and at J to 3 bases, leaving 3 bases not matched to a gene. Germline lookup yields CDR1 PRHDT and CDR2 FYEKMQ (reference sequence). The CDR3 loop is CASSHTGDTEAFF. The CDR3 bases that were read are TGTGCCAGCAGCCATACAGGGGACACTGAA.

Note on this clone: The observed sequence ends 3 residues before the CDR3 terminus, with the missing tail filled in from the germline J gene. This sequence joins TRBV11-1 and TRBJ1-2; 9 nucleotides match TRBD1. The CDR3 is 14 amino acids. CDR1 is SGHAT and CDR2 is FQDESV in the germline V gene (reference sequence). The CDR3 protein is CASSFRTGVDTYTF. Incomplete CDR3 DNA: TGTGCCAGCAGCTTTAGGACAGGGGTAGATACC.

On this clone: The missing CDR3 end, 3 residues past where the read stops, is filled in from the germline J gene. The genes are TRBV6-1 and TRBJ2-7; D tentatively fits TRBD1 or TRBD2 (6 bases each). CDR3 size: 16 residues. Trimming took 4 bases from V and 5 from J, leaving 21 bases between them. Germline loops: CDR1 MNHNS, CDR2 SASEGT. CDR3 bases read: TGTGCCAGCAGTGTCCCCCCGGGCAGGGGAGGCCACGAG. It translates to CASSVPPGRGGHE. The complete CDR3 protein is CASSVPPGRGGHEQYF.

About this clone itself: A read error may account for a junction end that differs from germline. Read sequence stops 3 residues before the CDR3 end, and the germline J gene provides the missing end. Other nucleotide sequences from this sample produce the same CDR3. The chain carries TRBV7-2 and TRBJ1-3; maybe TRBD1 (6 bases). The CDR3 covers 15 residues. CDR1 is SGHTA, CDR2 FQGNSA, per germline. The CDR3 is CASSRGQPSGNTIYF. CDR3 DNA (partial): TGTGCCAGCAGCCGAGGACAGCCCTCTGGAAACACA.

CDR3 in amino acids: CAFRPDRATSGANVLFF. The CDR3 DNA, read in part, is TGTGCCTTCCGACCGGACAGGGCAACTTCTGGGGCCAACGTG. The V gene is TRBV30, the J gene TRBJ2-2; 8 nucleotides align to TRBD1. The CDR3 is cut off 3 residues early in the read; its end comes from the germline J gene. Germline V lookup: CDR1 GTSNPN, CDR2 SVGIG (reference sequence). This CDR3 contains 17 residues.

For this clone: The read comes to an end 3 residues before the CDR3 does, leaving the germline J gene to fill in the end. V is TRBV19 and J is TRBJ2-2; D is perhaps TRBD2 (6 bases). The CDR3 runs 17 residues. Germline CDR1 reads LNHDA; CDR2 reads SQIVND (reference sequence). The part of the CDR3 DNA that was read is TGTGCCAGTAGTGGGGAGGCGAAGGTTTCTGGGGCCAACGTG. Its translation is CASSGEAKVSGANV. The complete CDR3 reads CASSGEAKVSGANVLFF.

A word on this clone: Read coverage stops 3 residues before the CDR3 terminus; the germline J gene supplies the remainder. The gene calls are TRBV7-7 and TRBJ2-1, with D tentatively TRBD1 (6 bases). The germline V and J ends were trimmed by 3 bases and 8 bases, with 14 bases remaining between them. The germline V gene has CDR1 SSHAT and CDR2 FNYEAQ (reference sequence). The CDR3 spans 14 residues. CDR3 region: CASSFWQGYHEQFF. Partial CDR3 DNA: TGTGCCAGCAGCTTCTGGCAGGGGTATCATGAG.

Turning to this clone: With the read ending 3 residues before the CDR3 end, the germline J gene is used to fill in that end. The genes are TRBV2 and TRBJ2-3; 14 nucleotides match TRBD2. This CDR3 spans 17 amino acids. V trimming: 4 bases; J trimming: 4 bases; junction bases outside the gene matches: 7. Germline V gene data show CDR1 as SNHLY and CDR2 as FYNNEI. The CDR3 sequence is CASSALGLAGEADTQYF. The part of the CDR3 DNA that was read is TGTGCCAGCAGTGCTTTGGGACTAGCGGGGGAGGCAGATACG.

By frequency, this clone is medium-sized. The CDR3 extends 3 residues past the end of the read, so its final part is completed from the germline J gene. J is TRBJ2-2 and V is TRBV5-4; the D gene is possibly TRBD1 (6 bases). The CDR3 loop spans 14 amino acids. Germline CDR1 SGHNT, CDR2 YYREEE (reference sequence). CDR3 DNA, as far as it was read: TGTGCCGCCAGGCCGACAGGTTCTAATTCACCG. Amino acids: CAARPTGSNSP. In full, the CDR3 is CAARPTGSNSPLFF.

Regarding this clone: The CDR3 end falls 3 residues outside the read, so it is completed with the germline J gene. The chain carries TRBV30 and TRBJ1-1; a weak D match, TRBD1 (5 bases). The V and J ends lost 5 bases and 2 bases respectively, with 15 bases between them. This CDR3 has 14 amino acids. The germline CDR1 and CDR2 sequences are GTSNPN and SVGIG (reference sequence). CDR3 loop: CAWYGGLVNTEAFF. Partial CDR3 DNA: TGTGCCTGGTACGGGGGGTTAGTAAACACTGAA.

The sequenced part of the CDR3 DNA is TGTGCCAGCAGCCGTGCAGGGGGCAACGATCAGCCC. This sequence encodes CASSRAGGNDQP. The complete CDR3 protein is CASSRAGGNDQPQHF. The chain joins TRBV7-2 to TRBJ1-5, with 8 bases matching TRBD1. The sequence runs out 3 residues before the end of the CDR3; the remainder is reconstructed from the germline J gene. Trimming at V came to 5 bases and at J to 5 bases, leaving 8 bases not matched to a gene. The CDR3 has 15 residues. CDR1 and CDR2 from the germline V gene are SGHTA and FQGNSA.

With regard to this clone: The read halts 3 residues ahead of the CDR3 end, with the missing end drawn from the germline J gene. This chain links TRBV5-1 with TRBJ2-2; 11 bases map to TRBD1. Trimming took 4 bases from V and 7 from J; bases not matched to a gene: 9. The CDR3 is 16 amino acids. Germline V gives CDR1 SGHRS, CDR2 YFSETQ. This CDR3 is CASSLWTGGAGGELFF. CDR3 bases read: TGCGCCAGCAGCCTCTGGACAGGGGGCGCGGGCGGGGAG.

Notes on this clone: The read stops 3 residues short of the end of the CDR3; the missing end is completed from the germline J gene. The chain employs TRBV6-2 or TRBV6-3 and TRBJ1-1; D remains ambiguous. The length of the CDR3 is 12 residues. The germline gives CDR1 MNHEY, CDR2 SVGEGT. Trimming pared 6 bases from V and 2 bases from J, leaving 7 bases between. CDR3 DNA, as far as it was read: TGTGCCAGCAGACAGTTTAACACTGAA. Translation gives CASRQFNTE. Given in full, the CDR3 is CASRQFNTEAFF.

Worth noting for this clone: The read stops 3 residues short of the end of the CDR3; the missing end is completed from the germline J gene. This chain links TRBV20-1 with TRBJ2-1; 7 bases agree with TRBD1. The germline V gene encodes CDR1 DFQATT and CDR2 SNEGSKA (reference sequence). The CDR3 consists of 12 residues. Trimming took 6 bases from V and 6 from J; bases not matched to a gene: 5. CDR3 residues: CSAPGQFNEQFF. The CDR3 bases that were read are TGCAGTGCCCCGGGACAGTTCAATGAG.

Of note for this clone: The read comes to an end 3 residues before the CDR3 does, leaving the germline J gene to fill in the end. This chain joins TRBV6-2 or TRBV6-3 and TRBJ1-5, with D hard to call. Germline CDR1 reads MNHEY; CDR2 reads SVGEGT. Trimming removed 6 bases from V and 0 bases from J, with 15 bases in between. This CDR3 spans 16 amino acids. The CDR3 is CASSRERGVSNQPQHF. The CDR3 bases that were read are TGTGCCAGCAGCCGCGAGCGCGGAGTTAGCAATCAGCCC.

About this clone itself: The observed sequence ends 3 residues before the CDR3 terminus, with the missing tail filled in from the germline J gene. This rearrangement joins TRBV3-1 (or the pseudogene TRBV3-2) to TRBJ2-5; TRBD1 might be the D (6 bases). Trimming took off 1 base at V and 5 bases at J, with 20 bases between the two ends. CDR1 LGHDT and CDR2 YNNKEL come from the germline V gene (reference sequence). CDR3 length: 17 amino acids. The DNA read from the CDR3 is TGTGCCAGCAGCCAAGCCCCCCCCGGGACAAGTCGGGAGACC. This gives the protein CASSQAPPGTSRET. The CDR3 in full is CASSQAPPGTSRETQYF.

Notes on this clone: The CDR3 extends 3 residues past the end of the read, so its final part is completed from the germline J gene. V and J are TRBV5-1 and TRBJ2-4, with 9 bases matching TRBD1. The CDR3 covers 13 residues. The germline CDR1 and CDR2 sequences are SGHRS and YFSETQ. CDR3 sequence: CASKAPGQGFQYF. CDR3 DNA (partial): TGCGCCAGCAAAGCTCCCGGACAGGGGTTT. Filled out from reference TRBV5-1 and TRBJ2-4, the complete variable domain reads KAGVTQTPRYLIKTRGQQVTLSCSPISGHRSVSWYQQTPGQGLQFLFEYFSETQRNKGNFPGRFSGRQFSNSRSEMNVSTLELGDSALYLCASKAPGQGFQYFGAGTRLSVL.

Note on this clone: The read terminates 3 residues before the CDR3 end, so the remaining end is supplied by the germline J gene. The gene calls are TRBV20-1 and TRBJ2-1, with 9 bases that match TRBD2. Germline CDR1 and CDR2: DFQATT and SNEGSKA (reference sequence). The CDR3 is made up of 14 amino acids. The junction had 4 bases not matched to a gene; V was cut back by 5 bases and J by 2 bases. The part of the CDR3 DNA that was read is TGCAGTGCTTATAGCGGGGGCCCCTACAATGAG. This codes for CSAYSGGPYNE. The CDR3 reads in full as CSAYSGGPYNEQFF.

CDR3 sequence: CSASRGNQPQYF. The sequenced CDR3 bases are TGCAGTGCTAGTAGGGGGAATCAGCCG. The chain joins TRBV20-1 to TRBJ2-3; a possible D gene is TRBD1 (6 bases). The read terminates 3 residues ahead of where the CDR3 ends, so the germline J gene completes it. There are 12 residues in the CDR3. CDR1 is DFQATT and CDR2 is SNEGSKA in the germline V gene (reference sequence).